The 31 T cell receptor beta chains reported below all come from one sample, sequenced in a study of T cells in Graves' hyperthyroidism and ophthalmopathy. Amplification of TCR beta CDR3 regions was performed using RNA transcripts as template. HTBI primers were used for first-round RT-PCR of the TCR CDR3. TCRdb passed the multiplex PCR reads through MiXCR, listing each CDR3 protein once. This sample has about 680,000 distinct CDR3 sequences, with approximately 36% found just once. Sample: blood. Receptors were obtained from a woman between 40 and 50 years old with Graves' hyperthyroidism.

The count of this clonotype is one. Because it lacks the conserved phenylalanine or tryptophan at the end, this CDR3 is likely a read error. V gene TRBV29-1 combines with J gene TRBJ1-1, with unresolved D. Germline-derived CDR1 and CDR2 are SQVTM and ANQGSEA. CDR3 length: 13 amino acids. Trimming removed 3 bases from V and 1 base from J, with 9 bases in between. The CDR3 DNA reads TGCAGCGTTGATTCTCGTGGGAACACTGAAGCTTTCATT. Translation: CSVDSRGNTEAFI.

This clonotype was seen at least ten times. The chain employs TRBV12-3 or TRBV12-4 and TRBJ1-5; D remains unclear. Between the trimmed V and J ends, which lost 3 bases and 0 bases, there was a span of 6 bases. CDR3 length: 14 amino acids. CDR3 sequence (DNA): TGTGCCAGCAGTTTCGACAATAGCAATCAGCCCCAGCATTTT. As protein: CASSFDNSNQPQHF.

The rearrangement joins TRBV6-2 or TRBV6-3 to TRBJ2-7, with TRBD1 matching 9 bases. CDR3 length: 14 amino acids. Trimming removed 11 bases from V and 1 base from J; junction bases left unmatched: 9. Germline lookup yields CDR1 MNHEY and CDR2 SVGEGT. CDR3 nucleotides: TGTGCCCCAAGGGGGACAGGGTCATCCTACGAGCAGTACTTC. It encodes CAPRGTGSSYEQYF.

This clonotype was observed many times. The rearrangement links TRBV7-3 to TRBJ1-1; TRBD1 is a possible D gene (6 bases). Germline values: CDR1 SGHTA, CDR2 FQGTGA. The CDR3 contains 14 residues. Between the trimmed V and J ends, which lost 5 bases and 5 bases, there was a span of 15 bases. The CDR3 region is CASSETGQTTEAFF. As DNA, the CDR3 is TGTGCCAGCAGCGAAACCGGACAGACAACTGAAGCTTTCTTT.

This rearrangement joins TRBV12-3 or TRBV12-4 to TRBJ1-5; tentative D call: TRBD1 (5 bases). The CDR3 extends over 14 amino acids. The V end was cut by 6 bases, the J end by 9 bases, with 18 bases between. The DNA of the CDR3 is TGTGCCAGCAGCGGGGAGGGGAACGCGGGGCCCCAGCATTTT. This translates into CASSGEGNAGPQHF.

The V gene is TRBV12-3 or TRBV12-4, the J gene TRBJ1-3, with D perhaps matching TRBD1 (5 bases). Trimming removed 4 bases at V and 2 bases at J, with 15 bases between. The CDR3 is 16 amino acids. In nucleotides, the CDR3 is TGTGCCAGCAGTTCCCAGGTCAGAGGGGCTGGAAACACCATATATTTT. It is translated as CASSSQVRGAGNTIYF.

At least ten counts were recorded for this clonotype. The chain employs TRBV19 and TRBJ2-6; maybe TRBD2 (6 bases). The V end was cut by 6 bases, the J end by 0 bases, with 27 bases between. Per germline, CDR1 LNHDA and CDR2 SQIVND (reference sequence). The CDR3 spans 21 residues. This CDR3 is CASRGWGVMVHAPSGANVLTF. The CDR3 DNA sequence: TGTGCCAGTAGGGGCTGGGGGGTTATGGTTCACGCGCCCTCTGGGGCCAACGTCCTGACTTTC.

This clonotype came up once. CDR3 loop: CASSVALGQGTDTQYF. For the CDR3, the DNA is TGTGCCAGCAGCGTAGCTCTGGGACAGGGCACAGATACGCAGTATTTT. The chain is built from TRBV9 and TRBJ2-3; the match to TRBD1 covers 8 bases. The CDR3 has 16 residues. The germline gives CDR1 SGDLS, CDR2 YYNGEE. V dropped 0 bases and J dropped 1; count of bases not matched to a gene: 4.

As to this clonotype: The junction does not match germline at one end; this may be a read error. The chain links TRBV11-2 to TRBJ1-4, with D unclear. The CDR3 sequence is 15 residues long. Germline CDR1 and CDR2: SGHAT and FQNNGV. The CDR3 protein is CASSQATADNEKLFF. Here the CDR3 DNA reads TGCGCCAGCAGCCAAGCTACCGCCGATAATGAAAAACTGTTTTTT.

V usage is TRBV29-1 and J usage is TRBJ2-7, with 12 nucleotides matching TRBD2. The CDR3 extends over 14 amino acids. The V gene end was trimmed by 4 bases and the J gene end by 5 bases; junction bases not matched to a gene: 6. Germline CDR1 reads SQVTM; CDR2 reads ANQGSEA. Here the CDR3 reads CSVVTSGSEHEQYF. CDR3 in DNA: TGCAGCGTTGTGACTAGCGGGAGCGAACACGAGCAGTACTTC.

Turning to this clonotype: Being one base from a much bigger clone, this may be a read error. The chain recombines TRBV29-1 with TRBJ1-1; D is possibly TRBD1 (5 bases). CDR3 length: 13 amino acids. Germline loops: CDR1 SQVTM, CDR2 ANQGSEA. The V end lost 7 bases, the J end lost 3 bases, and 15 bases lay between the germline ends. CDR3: CSAPGPLDTEAFF. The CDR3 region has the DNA TGCAGCGCGCCGGGACCCCTGGACACTGAAGCTTTCTTT.

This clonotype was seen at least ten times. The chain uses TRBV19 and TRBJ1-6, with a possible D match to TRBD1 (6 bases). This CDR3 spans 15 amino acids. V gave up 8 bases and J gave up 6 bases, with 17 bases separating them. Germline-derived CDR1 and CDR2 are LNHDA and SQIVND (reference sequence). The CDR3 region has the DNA TGTGCCAGTTCCGCCTTAGGACAGCCTAATTCACCCCTCCACTTT. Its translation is CASSALGQPNSPLHF. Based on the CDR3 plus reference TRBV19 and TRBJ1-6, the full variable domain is DGGITQSPKYLFRKEGQNVTLSCEQNLNHDAMYWYRQDPGQGLRLIYYSQIVNDFQKGDIAEGYSVSREKKESFPLTVTSAQKNPTAFYLCASSALGQPNSPLHFGNGTRLTVT.

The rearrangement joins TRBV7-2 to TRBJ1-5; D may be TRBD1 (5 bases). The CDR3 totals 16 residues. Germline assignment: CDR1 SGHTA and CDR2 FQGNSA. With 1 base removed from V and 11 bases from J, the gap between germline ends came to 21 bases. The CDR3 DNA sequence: TGTGCCAGCAGCTTAGGACGGGGGACGTACCAAGAGACCCAGCATTTT. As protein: CASSLGRGTYQETQHF. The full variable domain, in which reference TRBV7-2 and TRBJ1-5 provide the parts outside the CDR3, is GAGVSQSPSNKVTEKGKDVELRCDPISGHTALYWYRQSLGQGLEFLIYFQGNSAPDKSGLPSDRFSAERTGGSVSTLTIQRTQQEDSAVYLCASSLGRGTYQETQHFGDGTRLSIL.

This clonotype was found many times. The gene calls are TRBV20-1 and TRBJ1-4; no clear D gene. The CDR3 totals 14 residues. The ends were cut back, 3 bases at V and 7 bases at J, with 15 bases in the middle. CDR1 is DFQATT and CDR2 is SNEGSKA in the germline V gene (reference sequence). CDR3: CSASEGPLGEKLFF. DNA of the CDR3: TGCAGTGCTAGCGAAGGGCCCTTGGGTGAAAAACTGTTTTTT.

The DNA for the CDR3 is TGTGCCATCAGTGAGAAAGTGGACAGGGCGCAGCTGTTTTTT. It yields the protein CAISEKVDRAQLFF. V usage is TRBV10-3 and J usage is TRBJ2-2; TRBD1 matches 8 bases. J gave up 12 bases and V 2 bases, and 8 bases lay outside the gene matches. In germline, CDR1 is ENHRY, CDR2 SYGVKD. This CDR3 has 14 residues.

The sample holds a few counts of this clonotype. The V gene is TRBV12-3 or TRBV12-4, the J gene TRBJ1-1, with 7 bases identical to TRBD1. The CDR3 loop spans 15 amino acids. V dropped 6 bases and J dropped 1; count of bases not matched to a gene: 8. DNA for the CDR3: TGTGCCAGCAGGCCCGGACGACAGGGGAACACTGAAGCTTTCTTT. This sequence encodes CASRPGRQGNTEAFF.

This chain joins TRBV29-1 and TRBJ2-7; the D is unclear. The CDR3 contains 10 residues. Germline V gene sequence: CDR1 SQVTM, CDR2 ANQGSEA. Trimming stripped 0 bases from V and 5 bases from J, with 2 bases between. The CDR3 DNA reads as TGCAGCGTTGAAGATAACGAGCAGTACTTC. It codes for CSVEDNEQYF.

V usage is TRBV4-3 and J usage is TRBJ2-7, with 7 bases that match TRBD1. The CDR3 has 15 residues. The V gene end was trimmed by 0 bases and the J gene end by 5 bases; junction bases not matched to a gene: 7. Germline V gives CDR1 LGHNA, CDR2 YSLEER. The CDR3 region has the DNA TGCGCCAGCAGCCAAGATCGGGGCACAGGGGACGAGCAGTACTTC. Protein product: CASSQDRGTGDEQYF.

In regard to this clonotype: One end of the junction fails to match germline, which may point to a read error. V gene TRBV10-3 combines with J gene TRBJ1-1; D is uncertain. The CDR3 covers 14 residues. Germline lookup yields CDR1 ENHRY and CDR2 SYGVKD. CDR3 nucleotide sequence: TGTGCCAGCAGTGAAATCCGGGAGAACACTGAAGCTTTCTTT. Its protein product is CASSEIRENTEAFF.

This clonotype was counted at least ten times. CDR3 DNA: TGTGCCAGCAGTTTTGGCAGGATGAGCTCTGGGGCCAACGTCCTGACTTTC. Protein product: CASSFGRMSSGANVLTF. The chain employs TRBV12-3 or TRBV12-4 and TRBJ2-6; D call uncertain. CDR3 length: 17 amino acids. Trimming pared 3 bases from V and 0 bases from J, leaving 12 bases between.

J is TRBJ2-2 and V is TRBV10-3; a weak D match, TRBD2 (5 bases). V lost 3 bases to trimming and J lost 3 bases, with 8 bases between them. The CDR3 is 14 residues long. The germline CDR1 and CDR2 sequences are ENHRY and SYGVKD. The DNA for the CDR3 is TGTGCCATCAGTGACTCGAGGGACACCGGGGAGCTGTTTTTT. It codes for CAISDSRDTGELFF.

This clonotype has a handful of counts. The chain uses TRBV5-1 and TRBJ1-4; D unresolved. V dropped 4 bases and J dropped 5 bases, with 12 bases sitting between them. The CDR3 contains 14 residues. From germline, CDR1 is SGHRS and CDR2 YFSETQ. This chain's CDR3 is CASSPTSGNEKLFF. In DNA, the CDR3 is TGCGCCAGCAGCCCAACAAGTGGGAATGAAAAACTGTTTTTT. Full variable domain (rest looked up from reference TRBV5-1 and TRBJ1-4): KAGVTQTPRYLIKTRGQQVTLSCSPISGHRSVSWYQQTPGQGLQFLFEYFSETQRNKGNFPGRFSGRQFSNSRSEMNVSTLELGDSALYLCASSPTSGNEKLFFGSGTQLSVL.

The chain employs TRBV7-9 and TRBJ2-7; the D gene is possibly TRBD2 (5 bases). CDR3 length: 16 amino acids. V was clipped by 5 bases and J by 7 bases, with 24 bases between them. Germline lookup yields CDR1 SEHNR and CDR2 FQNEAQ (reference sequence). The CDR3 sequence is CASSPRGTVYGNEQYF. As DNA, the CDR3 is TGTGCCAGCAGCCCCCGTGGCACAGTGTACGGGAATGAGCAGTACTTC.

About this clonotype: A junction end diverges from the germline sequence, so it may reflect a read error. The CDR3, as DNA: TGTGGCAGCAGCTTAGAATTGGCGTACTCCTACGAGCAGTACTTC. Amino acid sequence: CGSSLELAYSYEQYF. J is TRBJ2-7 and V is TRBV7-9; D gene ambiguous. Germline V gene data show CDR1 as SEHNR and CDR2 as FQNEAQ (reference sequence). This CDR3 has 15 amino acids.

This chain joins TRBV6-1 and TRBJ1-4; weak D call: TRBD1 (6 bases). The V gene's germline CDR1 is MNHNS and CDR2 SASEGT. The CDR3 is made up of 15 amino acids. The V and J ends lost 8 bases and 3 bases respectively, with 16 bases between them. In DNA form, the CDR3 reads TGTGCCAGCTCACCACAGGGTAATGCTAATGAAAAACTGTTTTTT. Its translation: CASSPQGNANEKLFF.

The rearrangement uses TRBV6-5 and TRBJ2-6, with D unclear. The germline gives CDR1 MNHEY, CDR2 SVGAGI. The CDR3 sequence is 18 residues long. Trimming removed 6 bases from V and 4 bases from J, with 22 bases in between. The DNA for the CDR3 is TGTGCCAGCAGGCCGTTAGGGCTTTGGGGTACCGGGGCCAACGTCCTGACTTTC. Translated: CASRPLGLWGTGANVLTF.

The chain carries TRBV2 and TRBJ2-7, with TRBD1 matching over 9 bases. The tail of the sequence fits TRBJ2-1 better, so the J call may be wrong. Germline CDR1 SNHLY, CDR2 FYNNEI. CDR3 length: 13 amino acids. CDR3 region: CAGSGQGRPEQFF. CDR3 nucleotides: TGTGCCGGCTCGGGACAGGGACGCCCAGAGCAGTTCTTC.

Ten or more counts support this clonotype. CDR3 sequence: CASSVVTNTEAFF. CDR3 coding DNA: TGTGCCAGCAGCGTAGTAACGAACACTGAAGCTTTCTTT. This sequence joins TRBV9 and TRBJ1-1; D is ambiguous. The germline V and J ends were trimmed by 0 bases and 1 base, with 4 bases remaining between them. CDR1 is SGDLS and CDR2 is YYNGEE in the germline V gene. CDR3 length equals 13 residues.

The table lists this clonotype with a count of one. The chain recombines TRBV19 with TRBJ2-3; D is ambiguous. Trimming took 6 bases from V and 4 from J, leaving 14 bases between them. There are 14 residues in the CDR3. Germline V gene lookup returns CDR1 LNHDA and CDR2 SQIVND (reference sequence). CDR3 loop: CASRDRQNPDTQYF. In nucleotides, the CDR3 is TGTGCCAGTAGGGACCGGCAGAACCCAGATACGCAGTATTTT. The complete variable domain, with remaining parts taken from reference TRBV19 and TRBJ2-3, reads DGGITQSPKYLFRKEGQNVTLSCEQNLNHDAMYWYRQDPGQGLRLIYYSQIVNDFQKGDIAEGYSVSREKKESFPLTVTSAQKNPTAFYLCASRDRQNPDTQYFGPGTRLTVL.

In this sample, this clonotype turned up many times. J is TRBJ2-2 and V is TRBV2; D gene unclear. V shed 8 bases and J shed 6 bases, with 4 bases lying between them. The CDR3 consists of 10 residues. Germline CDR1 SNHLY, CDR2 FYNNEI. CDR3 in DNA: TGTGCCAGCGGGCCCGGGGAGCTGTTTTTT. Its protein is CASGPGELFF.

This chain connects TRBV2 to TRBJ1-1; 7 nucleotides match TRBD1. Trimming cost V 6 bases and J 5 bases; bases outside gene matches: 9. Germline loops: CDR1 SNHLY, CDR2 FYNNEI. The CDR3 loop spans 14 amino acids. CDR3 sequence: CASSDVTGSTEAFF. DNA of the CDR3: TGTGCCAGCAGCGATGTGACAGGGTCGACTGAAGCTTTCTTT.